A single TCR beta chain is shown here with its context. Its target is not known. Mismatch with germline at one junction end may stem from a read error. RNA was extracted from bulk tissue without any cell sorting. More than 3 cm separated this lung sample from the edge of the tumor. Newly diagnosed lung cancer patients had thoracic surgery in China, August–late 2014, without prior chemotherapy. TCRbeta libraries were built with three rounds of nested PCR, modified from ARM-PCR. TCRdb processed the multiplex PCR reads anew with MiXCR; each CDR3 protein has one entry. The sample contains about 75,000 distinct CDR3 sequences, approximately 71% of which appear only once. Germline CDR1 SGHNT, CDR2 YYREEE (reference sequence). CDR3 length: 17 residues. This sample was taken from a study of tumor and adjacent non-tumor tissue in lung cancer. As for the study in general: Patients comprised approximately eleven adenocarcinoma, a couple of squamous cell carcinoma and 1 small cell lung cancer. Overall study results and limits: Normal lung showed higher cumulative top 100 clone frequency than tumor. Significantly higher TCR diversity was found in tumor than normal lung.

The clonotype comes from a woman between 50 and 59 years old with non-small cell lung cancer. The sample was distant non-tumor lung tissue. The chain combines TRBV5-4 with TRBJ2-1, with TRBD2 matching 11 bases. CDR3 residues: CVSSKIQTSGNDNEQFF. DNA for the CDR3: TGTGTCAGCAGCAAAATCCAGACTAGCGGGAATGACAATGAGCAGTTCTTC. Looking up the rest from reference TRBV5-4 and TRBJ2-1 gives the full variable domain: ETGVTQSPTHLIKTRGQQVTLRCSSQSGHNTVSWYQQALGQGPQFIFQYYREEENGRGNFPPRFSGLQFPNYSSELNVNALELDDSALYLCVSSKIQTSGNDNEQFFGPGTRLTVL.